This is a list of T cell receptor beta chains from one sample in a study of blood T cell repertoires in COVID-19. The data were produced by immunoSEQ multiplex PCR, yet TCRdb's version contains in-frame clones alone and is incomplete. The sample shows under 130,000 clones, about 75% of them seen only once. Specimen: peripheral blood. The receptors stem from a man older than 75 with acute or convalescent COVID-19. Both conserved end residues are part of each CDR3. The order of the fields is D gene, J gene, clone size, V gene, CDR3 DNA, CDR3 protein. A D gene is named only where the DNA matches it firmly. Clone size appears in some rows only: once, few, many, or a class for an expanded clone.

D gene: -; J gene: TRBJ1-5; clone size: -; V gene: TRBV24-1; CDR3 DNA: TGTGCCACCAGCGGGGGGGGGAATCAGCCCCAGCATTTT; CDR3 protein: CATSGGGNQPQHF
D gene: -; J gene: TRBJ1-2; clone size: few; V gene: TRBV7-9; CDR3 DNA: TGTGCCAGCAGCTTAGGCTCCGCCCGGGGCTACACCTTC; CDR3 protein: CASSLGSARGYTF
D gene: -; J gene: TRBJ1-6; clone size: -; V gene: TRBV7-2; CDR3 DNA: TGTGCCAGCAGAAGGAACCGGGTGGGTGATAATTCACCCCTCCACTTT; CDR3 protein: CASRRNRVGDNSPLHF
D gene: TRBD2; J gene: TRBJ2-1; clone size: -; V gene: TRBV10-2; CDR3 DNA: TGCGCCAGCAGGCTACTAGCGGGAGGGCCCAATGAGCAGTTCTTC; CDR3 protein: CASRLLAGGPNEQFF
D gene: TRBD2; J gene: TRBJ2-1; clone size: -; V gene: TRBV27; CDR3 DNA: TGTGCCAGCAGTAAACCTAGCGGGAGGGCTTCGCGTTATGAGCAGTTCTTC; CDR3 protein: CASSKPSGRASRYEQFF
D gene: -; J gene: TRBJ2-7; clone size: -; V gene: TRBV18; CDR3 DNA: TGTGCCAGCTCACCCCGTCCCGAGGTCACGGGGACATCGACCTACGAGCAGTACTTC; CDR3 protein: CASSPRPEVTGTSTYEQYF
D gene: TRBD2; J gene: TRBJ2-1; clone size: few; V gene: TRBV27; CDR3 DNA: TGTGCCAGCAGTAAGGGACTAGCGGGAGGGCCTAGTAAATACAATGAGCAGTTCTTC; CDR3 protein: CASSKGLAGGPSKYNEQFF
D gene: -; J gene: TRBJ2-6; clone size: -; V gene: TRBV18; CDR3 DNA: TGTGCCAGCTCACCGCAGGGCCTTGGGGCCAACGTCCTGACTTTC; CDR3 protein: CASSPQGLGANVLTF
D gene: TRBD2; J gene: TRBJ2-1; clone size: -; V gene: TRBV11-2; CDR3 DNA: TGTGCCAGCAGCCCCGTCCTAGCGGGAGCCAATGAGCAGTTCTTC; CDR3 protein: CASSPVLAGANEQFF
D gene: -; J gene: TRBJ1-1; clone size: -; V gene: TRBV20-1; CDR3 DNA: TGCAGTGCTAGAGGGACAGAAGCTTTCTTT; CDR3 protein: CSARGTEAFF
D gene: TRBD2; J gene: TRBJ2-2; clone size: -; V gene: TRBV7-2; CDR3 DNA: TGTGCCAGCACCCCCCGGGTCCTGCGGGGGACCGGGGAGCTGTTTTTT; CDR3 protein: CASTPRVLRGTGELFF
D gene: -; J gene: TRBJ1-4; clone size: -; V gene: TRBV2; CDR3 DNA: TGTGCCAGCAGTGGTCGGTTACAGAGGGGGACTAATGAAAAACTGTTTTTT; CDR3 protein: CASSGRLQRGTNEKLFF
D gene: TRBD1; J gene: TRBJ2-7; clone size: -; V gene: TRBV7-2; CDR3 DNA: TGTGCCAGCAGCTTCACAGGGGGTAAGGGCTACGAGCAGTACTTC; CDR3 protein: CASSFTGGKGYEQYF
D gene: TRBD1; J gene: TRBJ1-4; clone size: few; V gene: TRBV5-4; CDR3 DNA: TGTGCCAGCAGCTTGAAAGGGGGCAAAGATGAAAAACTGTTTTTT; CDR3 protein: CASSLKGGKDEKLFF
D gene: -; J gene: TRBJ1-2; clone size: -; V gene: TRBV12-3/TRBV12-4; CDR3 DNA: TGTGCCAGCAGTTTAGGCAGGAACTATGGCTACACCTTC; CDR3 protein: CASSLGRNYGYTF
D gene: -; J gene: TRBJ1-4; clone size: -; V gene: TRBV19; CDR3 DNA: TGTGCCAGTAGTTCCGTCAGTGCAACTAATGAAAAACTGTTTTTT; CDR3 protein: CASSSVSATNEKLFF
D gene: -; J gene: TRBJ1-1; clone size: -; V gene: TRBV12-3/TRBV12-4; CDR3 DNA: TGTGCCAGCAGTTTTACCCGGGGCACTGAAGCTTTCTTT; CDR3 protein: CASSFTRGTEAFF
D gene: -; J gene: TRBJ2-3; clone size: -; V gene: TRBV9; CDR3 DNA: TGTGCCAGCAGCCCAGAGGGCGGGTGGGGCACAGATACGCAGTATTTT; CDR3 protein: CASSPEGGWGTDTQYF
D gene: -; J gene: TRBJ2-5; clone size: many; V gene: TRBV2; CDR3 DNA: TGTGCCAGCAATGAATGGGGGGTGGAGACCCAGTACTTC; CDR3 protein: CASNEWGVETQYF
D gene: -; J gene: TRBJ2-7; clone size: -; V gene: TRBV6-5; CDR3 DNA: TGTGCCAGCGGGCAGGGGCTCTCCTACGAGCAGTACTTC; CDR3 protein: CASGQGLSYEQYF
D gene: -; J gene: TRBJ2-1; clone size: -; V gene: TRBV7-9; CDR3 DNA: TGTGCCAGCAGCCGGTTCGGAGGGGGCGACAATGAGCAGTTCTTC; CDR3 protein: CASSRFGGGDNEQFF
D gene: -; J gene: TRBJ2-2; clone size: once; V gene: TRBV30; CDR3 DNA: TGTGCCGGAATGAATAGCGCGAACACCGGGGAGCTGTTTTTT; CDR3 protein: CAGMNSANTGELFF
D gene: -; J gene: TRBJ2-7; clone size: -; V gene: TRBV5-1; CDR3 DNA: TGCGCCAGCAGCTTGAAGGGGGGGAGCTCCTACGAGCAGTACTTC; CDR3 protein: CASSLKGGSSYEQYF
D gene: -; J gene: TRBJ2-3; clone size: -; V gene: TRBV7-6; CDR3 DNA: TGTGCCAGCACCCCGGGACTTGGCACAGATACGCAGTATTTT; CDR3 protein: CASTPGLGTDTQYF
D gene: TRBD1; J gene: TRBJ1-4; clone size: once; V gene: TRBV27; CDR3 DNA: TGTGCCAGCAGTTTATCAGCAGGGGGGCCCCCAGCAACTAATGAAAAACTGTTTTTT; CDR3 protein: CASSLSAGGPPATNEKLFF
D gene: -; J gene: TRBJ2-1; clone size: once; V gene: TRBV24-1; CDR3 DNA: TGTGCCACCAGTGGACTGGGTGAGCAGTTCTTC; CDR3 protein: CATSGLGEQFF
D gene: -; J gene: TRBJ2-2; clone size: -; V gene: TRBV28; CDR3 DNA: TGTGCCAGCAGTGTGCACGGGGTGGTGAACACCGGGGAGCTGTTTTTT; CDR3 protein: CASSVHGVVNTGELFF
D gene: TRBD1; J gene: TRBJ2-7; clone size: -; V gene: TRBV10-2; CDR3 DNA: TGCGCCAGCAGTGAAGGGGGCCGGCCCTACGAGCAGTACTTC; CDR3 protein: CASSEGGRPYEQYF
D gene: TRBD1; J gene: TRBJ1-4; clone size: -; V gene: TRBV28; CDR3 DNA: TGTGCCAGCAGTTTCGCAGGGGGCAATGAAAAACTGTTTTTT; CDR3 protein: CASSFAGGNEKLFF
D gene: -; J gene: TRBJ1-2; clone size: -; V gene: TRBV25-1; CDR3 DNA: TGTGCCAGCAGTGACCCCAACGGGTATGGCTACACCTTC; CDR3 protein: CASSDPNGYGYTF
D gene: TRBD2; J gene: TRBJ2-5; clone size: -; V gene: TRBV4-3; CDR3 DNA: TGCGCCAGCAGCCAAGGACTAGCGGGAGAGACCCAGTACTTC; CDR3 protein: CASSQGLAGETQYF
D gene: TRBD1; J gene: TRBJ1-2; clone size: once; V gene: TRBV18; CDR3 DNA: TGTGCCAGCTCACCAGGAGTTGAGGGGGCGCGGGGCTACACCTTC; CDR3 protein: CASSPGVEGARGYTF
D gene: -; J gene: TRBJ1-6; clone size: -; V gene: TRBV4-2; CDR3 DNA: TGTGCCAGCAGCCAAGAGGGGGAGGGATCACCCCTCCACTTT; CDR3 protein: CASSQEGEGSPLHF
D gene: -; J gene: TRBJ1-1; clone size: once; V gene: TRBV14; CDR3 DNA: TGTGCCAGCAGCCAAGTGGGGGGAGGAACTGAAGCTTTCTTT; CDR3 protein: CASSQVGGGTEAFF
D gene: -; J gene: TRBJ1-1; clone size: -; V gene: TRBV12-3/TRBV12-4; CDR3 DNA: TGTGCCAGCAGTTTAAATGCGGGGGATGAAGCTTTCTTT; CDR3 protein: CASSLNAGDEAFF
D gene: -; J gene: TRBJ2-2; clone size: -; V gene: TRBV12-3/TRBV12-4; CDR3 DNA: TGTGCCAGCAGTTTTTCCGACACCGGGGAGCTGTTTTTT; CDR3 protein: CASSFSDTGELFF
D gene: TRBD1; J gene: TRBJ2-7; clone size: -; V gene: TRBV2; CDR3 DNA: TGTGCCAGCATGACAGGGGGGTGCGGGGAGCAGTACTTC; CDR3 protein: CASMTGGCGEQYF
D gene: -; J gene: TRBJ1-1; clone size: once; V gene: TRBV6-2/TRBV6-3; CDR3 DNA: TGTGCCAGCAGTTGGACTCTGAACACTGAAGCTTTCTTT; CDR3 protein: CASSWTLNTEAFF
D gene: TRBD2; J gene: TRBJ2-2; clone size: -; V gene: TRBV29-1; CDR3 DNA: TGCAGCGCCTATGGGGGAGGGCCCGGGGAGCTGTTTTTT; CDR3 protein: CSAYGGGPGELFF
D gene: -; J gene: TRBJ2-3; clone size: few; V gene: TRBV6-6; CDR3 DNA: TGTGCCAGCGGCCAGTTGCGGGGCCCTAGCACAGATACGCAGTATTTT; CDR3 protein: CASGQLRGPSTDTQYF
D gene: TRBD1; J gene: TRBJ2-7; clone size: many; V gene: TRBV18; CDR3 DNA: TGTGCCAGCTCACCACAGACAGGGTTGACCGAGCAGTACTTC; CDR3 protein: CASSPQTGLTEQYF
D gene: -; J gene: TRBJ2-7; clone size: -; V gene: TRBV6-5; CDR3 DNA: TGTGCCAGCAGATTACTAACATACTCCTACGAGCAGTACTTC; CDR3 protein: CASRLLTYSYEQYF
D gene: -; J gene: TRBJ2-3; clone size: -; V gene: TRBV19; CDR3 DNA: TGTGCCAGTAGTTTTAGAGAGGGCCGTGCAGATACGCAGTATTTT; CDR3 protein: CASSFREGRADTQYF
D gene: TRBD2; J gene: TRBJ2-3; clone size: -; V gene: TRBV9; CDR3 DNA: TGTGCCAGCAGGAGGGGATTAGCGGGAGGCACAGATACGCAGTATTTT; CDR3 protein: CASRRGLAGGTDTQYF
D gene: -; J gene: TRBJ2-7; clone size: many; V gene: TRBV2; CDR3 DNA: TGTGCCAGCAGTAGTGGAGTGTACGAGCAGTACTTC; CDR3 protein: CASSSGVYEQYF
D gene: TRBD1; J gene: TRBJ2-1; clone size: -; V gene: TRBV7-9; CDR3 DNA: TGTGCCAGCAGCAAGGGACAGCTAAATTACAATGAGCAGTTCTTC; CDR3 protein: CASSKGQLNYNEQFF
D gene: -; J gene: TRBJ1-1; clone size: -; V gene: TRBV5-1; CDR3 DNA: TGCGCCAGCAGCTTACAGGGAAACACTGAAGCTTTCTTT; CDR3 protein: CASSLQGNTEAFF
D gene: TRBD1; J gene: TRBJ2-1; clone size: -; V gene: TRBV7-9; CDR3 DNA: TGTGCCAGCAGCCCGACGAACAGGGGCCTCAATGAGCAGTTCTTC; CDR3 protein: CASSPTNRGLNEQFF